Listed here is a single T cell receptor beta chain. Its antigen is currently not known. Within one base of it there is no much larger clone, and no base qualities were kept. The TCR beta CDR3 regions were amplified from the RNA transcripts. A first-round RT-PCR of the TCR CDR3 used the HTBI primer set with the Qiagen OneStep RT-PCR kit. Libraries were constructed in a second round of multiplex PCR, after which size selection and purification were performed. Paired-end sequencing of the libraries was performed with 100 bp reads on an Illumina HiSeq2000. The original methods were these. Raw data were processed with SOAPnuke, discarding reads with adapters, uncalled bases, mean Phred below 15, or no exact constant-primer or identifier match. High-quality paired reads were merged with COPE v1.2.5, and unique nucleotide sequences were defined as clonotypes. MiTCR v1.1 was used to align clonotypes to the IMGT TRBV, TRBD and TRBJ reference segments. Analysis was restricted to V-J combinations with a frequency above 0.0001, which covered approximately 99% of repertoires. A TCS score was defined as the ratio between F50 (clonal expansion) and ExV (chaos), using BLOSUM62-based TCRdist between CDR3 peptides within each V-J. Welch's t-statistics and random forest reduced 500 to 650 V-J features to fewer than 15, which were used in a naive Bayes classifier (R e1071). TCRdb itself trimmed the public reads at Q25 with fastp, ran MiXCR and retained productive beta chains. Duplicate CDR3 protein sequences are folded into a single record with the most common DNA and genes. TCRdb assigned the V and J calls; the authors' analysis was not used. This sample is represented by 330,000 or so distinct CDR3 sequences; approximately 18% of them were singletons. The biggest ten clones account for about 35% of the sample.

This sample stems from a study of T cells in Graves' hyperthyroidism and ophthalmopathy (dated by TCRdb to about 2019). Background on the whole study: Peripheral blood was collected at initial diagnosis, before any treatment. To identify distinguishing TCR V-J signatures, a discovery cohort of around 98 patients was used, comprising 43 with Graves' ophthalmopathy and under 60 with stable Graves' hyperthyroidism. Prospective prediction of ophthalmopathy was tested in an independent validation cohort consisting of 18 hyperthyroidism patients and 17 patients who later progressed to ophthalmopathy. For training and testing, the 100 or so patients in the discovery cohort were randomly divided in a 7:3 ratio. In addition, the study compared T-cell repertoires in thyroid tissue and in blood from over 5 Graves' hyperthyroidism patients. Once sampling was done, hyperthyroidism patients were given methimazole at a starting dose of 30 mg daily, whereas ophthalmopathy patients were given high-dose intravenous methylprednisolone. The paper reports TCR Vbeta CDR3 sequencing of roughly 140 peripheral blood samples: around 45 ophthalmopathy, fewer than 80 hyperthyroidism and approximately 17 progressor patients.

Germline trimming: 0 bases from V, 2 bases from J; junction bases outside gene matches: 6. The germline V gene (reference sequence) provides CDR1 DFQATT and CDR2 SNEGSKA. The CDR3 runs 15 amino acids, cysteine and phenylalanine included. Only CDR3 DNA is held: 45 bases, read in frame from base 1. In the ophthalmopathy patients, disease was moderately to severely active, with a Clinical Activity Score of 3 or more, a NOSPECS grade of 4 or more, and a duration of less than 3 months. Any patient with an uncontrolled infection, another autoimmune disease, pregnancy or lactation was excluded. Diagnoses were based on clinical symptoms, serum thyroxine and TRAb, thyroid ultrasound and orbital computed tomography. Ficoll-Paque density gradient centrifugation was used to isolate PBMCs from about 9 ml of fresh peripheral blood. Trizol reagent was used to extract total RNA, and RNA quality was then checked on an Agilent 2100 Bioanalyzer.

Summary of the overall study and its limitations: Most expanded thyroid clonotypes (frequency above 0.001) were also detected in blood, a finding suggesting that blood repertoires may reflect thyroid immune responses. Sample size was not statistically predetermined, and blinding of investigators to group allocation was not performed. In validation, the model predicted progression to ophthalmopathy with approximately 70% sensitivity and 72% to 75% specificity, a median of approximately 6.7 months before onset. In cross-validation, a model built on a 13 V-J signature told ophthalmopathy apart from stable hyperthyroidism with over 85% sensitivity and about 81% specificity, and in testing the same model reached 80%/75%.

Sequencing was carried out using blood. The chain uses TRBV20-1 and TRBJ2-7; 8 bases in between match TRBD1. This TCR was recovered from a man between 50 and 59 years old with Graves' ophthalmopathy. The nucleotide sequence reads TGCAGTGCTAGAGATAGGCAGGGGGCAACCTACGAGCAGTACTTC. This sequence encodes CSARDRQGATYEQYF.